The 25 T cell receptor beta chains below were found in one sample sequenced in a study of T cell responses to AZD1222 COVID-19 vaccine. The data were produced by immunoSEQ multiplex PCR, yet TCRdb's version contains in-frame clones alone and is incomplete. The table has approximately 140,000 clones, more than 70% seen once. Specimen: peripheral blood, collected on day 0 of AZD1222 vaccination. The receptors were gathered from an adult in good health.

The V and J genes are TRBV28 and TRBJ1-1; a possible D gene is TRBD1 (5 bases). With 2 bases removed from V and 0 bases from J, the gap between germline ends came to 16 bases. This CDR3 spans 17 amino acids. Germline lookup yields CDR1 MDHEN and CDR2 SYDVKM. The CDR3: CASSLGLLQEMNTEAFF. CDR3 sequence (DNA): TGTGCCAGCAGTTTAGGGCTTTTACAGGAAATGAACACTGAAGCTTTCTTT.

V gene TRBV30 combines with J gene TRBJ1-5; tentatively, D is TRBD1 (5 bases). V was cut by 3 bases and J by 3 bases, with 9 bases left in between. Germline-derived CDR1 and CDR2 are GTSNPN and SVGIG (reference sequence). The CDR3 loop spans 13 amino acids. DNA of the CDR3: TGTGCCTGGAGCCCAGGGACCAATCAGCCCCAGCATTTT. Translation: CAWSPGTNQPQHF.

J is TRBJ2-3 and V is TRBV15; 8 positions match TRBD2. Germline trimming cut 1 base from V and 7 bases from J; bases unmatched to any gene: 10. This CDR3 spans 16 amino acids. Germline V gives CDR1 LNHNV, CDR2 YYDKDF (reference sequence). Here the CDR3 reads CATSRASGGETHTQYF. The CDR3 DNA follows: TGTGCCACCAGCAGAGCCAGCGGGGGCGAAACCCATACGCAGTATTTT. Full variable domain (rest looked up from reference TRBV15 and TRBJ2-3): DAMVIQNPRYQVTQFGKPVTLSCSQTLNHNVMYWYQQKSSQAPKLLFHYYDKDFNNEADTPDNFQSRRPNTSFCFLDIRSPGLGDTAMYLCATSRASGGETHTQYFGPGTRLTVL.

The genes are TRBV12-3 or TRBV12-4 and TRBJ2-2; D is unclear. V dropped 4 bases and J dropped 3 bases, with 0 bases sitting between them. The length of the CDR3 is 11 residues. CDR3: CASSYTGELFF. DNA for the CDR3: TGTGCCAGCAGTTACACCGGGGAGCTGTTTTTT.

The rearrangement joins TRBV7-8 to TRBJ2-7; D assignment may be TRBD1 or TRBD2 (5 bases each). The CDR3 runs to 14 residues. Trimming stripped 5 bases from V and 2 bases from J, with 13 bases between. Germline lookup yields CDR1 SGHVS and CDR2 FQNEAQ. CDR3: CASSNRDGTYEQYF. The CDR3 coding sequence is TGTGCCAGCAGCAACCGGGACGGGACCTACGAGCAGTACTTC.

The CDR3 DNA reads TGTGCCAGCAGCCAAGCATGGAACACAGATACGCAGTATTTT. This codes for CASSQAWNTDTQYF. The chain has TRBV4-2 and TRBJ2-3; D unresolved. The CDR3 runs 14 residues. V lost 1 base to trimming and J lost 2 bases, with 7 bases between them. Germline CDR1 is LGHNA and CDR2 is YNFKEQ.

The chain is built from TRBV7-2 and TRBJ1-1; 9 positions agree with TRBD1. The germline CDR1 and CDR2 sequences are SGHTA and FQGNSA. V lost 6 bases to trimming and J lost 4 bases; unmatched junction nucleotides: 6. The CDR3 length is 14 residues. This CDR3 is CASRRTGAGTEAFF. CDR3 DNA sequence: TGTGCCAGCAGACGGACAGGGGCTGGCACTGAAGCTTTCTTT.

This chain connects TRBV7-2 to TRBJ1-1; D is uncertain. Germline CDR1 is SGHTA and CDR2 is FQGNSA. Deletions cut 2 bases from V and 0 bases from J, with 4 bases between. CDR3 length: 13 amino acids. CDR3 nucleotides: TGTGCCAGCAGCTTATTGATGAACACTGAAGCTTTCTTT. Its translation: CASSLLMNTEAFF.

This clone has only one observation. This CDR3 reads CSVGSGASLTGELFF. The CDR3 DNA follows: TGCAGCGTTGGTTCAGGAGCCTCTCTCACCGGGGAGCTGTTTTTT. V usage is TRBV29-1 and J usage is TRBJ2-2; D not resolved. CDR1 is SQVTM and CDR2 is ANQGSEA in the germline V gene. CDR3 length equals 15 residues. Trimming stripped 4 bases from V and 4 bases from J, with 16 bases between.

The CDR3: CSGGDGTEQFF. The CDR3 nucleotides are TGCAGTGGGGGGGATGGAACTGAGCAGTTCTTC. This chain connects TRBV20-1 to TRBJ2-1; tentatively, D is TRBD2 (6 bases). This CDR3 spans 11 amino acids. Trimming pared 7 bases from V and 9 bases from J, leaving 13 bases between. Germline V lookup: CDR1 DFQATT, CDR2 SNEGSKA (reference sequence).

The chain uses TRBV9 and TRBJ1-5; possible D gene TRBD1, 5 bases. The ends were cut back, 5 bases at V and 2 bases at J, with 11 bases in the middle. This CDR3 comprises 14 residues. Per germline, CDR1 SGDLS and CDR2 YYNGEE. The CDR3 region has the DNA TGTGCCAGCAGTTCAGGGCTCGGCAATCAGCCCCAGCATTTT. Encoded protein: CASSSGLGNQPQHF.

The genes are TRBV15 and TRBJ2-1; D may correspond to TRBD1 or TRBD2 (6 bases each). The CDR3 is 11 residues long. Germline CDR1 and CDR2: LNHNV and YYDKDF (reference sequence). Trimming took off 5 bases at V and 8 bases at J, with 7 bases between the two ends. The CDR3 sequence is CATSRGHEQFF. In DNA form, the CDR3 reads TGTGCCACCAGCCGGGGGCATGAGCAGTTCTTC.

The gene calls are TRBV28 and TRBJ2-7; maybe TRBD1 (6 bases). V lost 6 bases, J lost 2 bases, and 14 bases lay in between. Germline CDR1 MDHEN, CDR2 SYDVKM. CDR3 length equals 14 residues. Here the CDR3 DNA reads TGTGCCAGCAGCACCGGGACAAGAGCCTACGAGCAGTACTTC. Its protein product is CASSTGTRAYEQYF.

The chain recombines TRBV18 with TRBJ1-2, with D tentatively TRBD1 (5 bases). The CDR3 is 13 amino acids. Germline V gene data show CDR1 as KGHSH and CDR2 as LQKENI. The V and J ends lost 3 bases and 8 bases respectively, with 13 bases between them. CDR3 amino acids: CASSPRDRNGYTF. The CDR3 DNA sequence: TGTGCCAGCTCACCCCGGGACCGCAACGGCTACACCTTC.

CDR3 bases: TGTGCCATCAAACTCGCCCCGGCGGATCAGCCCCAGCATTTT. Residues: CAIKLAPADQPQHF. This chain uses TRBV28 with TRBJ1-5; D uncertain. The germline CDR1 and CDR2 sequences are MDHEN and SYDVKM. The CDR3 loop spans 14 amino acids. The V gene lost 10 bases and the J gene lost 5 bases, with 18 bases spanning the gap.

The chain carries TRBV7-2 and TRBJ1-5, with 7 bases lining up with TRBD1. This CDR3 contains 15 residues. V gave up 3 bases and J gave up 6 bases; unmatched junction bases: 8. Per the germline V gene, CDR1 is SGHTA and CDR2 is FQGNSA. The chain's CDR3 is CASSFLQGSLQPQHF. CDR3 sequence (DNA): TGTGCCAGCAGCTTTTTACAGGGGTCCCTTCAGCCCCAGCATTTT.

The CDR3 loop reads CASSTQRGQETQYF. CDR3 bases: TGTGCCAGCAGTACTCAGCGGGGCCAAGAGACCCAGTACTTC. V usage is TRBV2 and J usage is TRBJ2-5, with 7 nucleotides matching TRBD2. The CDR3 consists of 14 residues. The germline gives CDR1 SNHLY, CDR2 FYNNEI. V gave up 5 bases and J gave up 1 base; unmatched junction bases: 4.

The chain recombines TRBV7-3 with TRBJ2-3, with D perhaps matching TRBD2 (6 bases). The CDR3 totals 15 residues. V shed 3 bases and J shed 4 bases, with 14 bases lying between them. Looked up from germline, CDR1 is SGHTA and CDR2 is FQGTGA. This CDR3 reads CASSLVGGAPDTQYF. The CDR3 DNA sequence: TGTGCCAGCAGCTTGGTGGGCGGGGCCCCAGATACGCAGTATTTT.

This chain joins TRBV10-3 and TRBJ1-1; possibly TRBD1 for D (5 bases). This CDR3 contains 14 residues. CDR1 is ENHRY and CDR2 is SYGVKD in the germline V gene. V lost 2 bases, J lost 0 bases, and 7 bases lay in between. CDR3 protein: CAISERQLNTEAFF. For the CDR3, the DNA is TGTGCCATCAGTGAGAGACAGTTGAACACTGAAGCTTTCTTT.

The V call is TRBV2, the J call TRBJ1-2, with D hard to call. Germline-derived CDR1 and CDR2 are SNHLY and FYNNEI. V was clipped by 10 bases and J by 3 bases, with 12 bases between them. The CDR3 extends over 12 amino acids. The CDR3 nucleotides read TGTGCCACCCTCGGGGTGGACTATGGCTACACCTTC. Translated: CATLGVDYGYTF.

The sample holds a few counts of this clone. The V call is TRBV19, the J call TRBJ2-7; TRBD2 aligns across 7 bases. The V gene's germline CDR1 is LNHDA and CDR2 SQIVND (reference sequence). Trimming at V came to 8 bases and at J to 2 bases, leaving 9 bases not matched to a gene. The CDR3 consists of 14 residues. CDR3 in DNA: TGTGCCAGTTCGGGAGGAGGCCAAACCTACGAGCAGTACTTC. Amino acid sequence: CASSGGGQTYEQYF. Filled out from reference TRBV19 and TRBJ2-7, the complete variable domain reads DGGITQSPKYLFRKEGQNVTLSCEQNLNHDAMYWYRQDPGQGLRLIYYSQIVNDFQKGDIAEGYSVSREKKESFPLTVTSAQKNPTAFYLCASSGGGQTYEQYFGPGTRLTVT.

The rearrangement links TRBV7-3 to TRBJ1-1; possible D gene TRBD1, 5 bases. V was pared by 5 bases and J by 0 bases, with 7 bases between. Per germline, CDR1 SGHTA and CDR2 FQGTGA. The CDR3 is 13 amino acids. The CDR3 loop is CASSRQMNTEAFF. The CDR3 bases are TGTGCCAGCAGCCGACAGATGAACACTGAAGCTTTCTTT.

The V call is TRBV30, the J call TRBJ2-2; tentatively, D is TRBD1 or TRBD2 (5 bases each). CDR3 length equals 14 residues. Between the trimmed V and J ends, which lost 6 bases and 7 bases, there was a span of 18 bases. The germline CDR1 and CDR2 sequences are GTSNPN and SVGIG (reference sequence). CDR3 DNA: TGTGCCTGTTTAAGCAGAGGGGATGGCGGGGAGCTGTTTTTT. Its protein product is CACLSRGDGGELFF.

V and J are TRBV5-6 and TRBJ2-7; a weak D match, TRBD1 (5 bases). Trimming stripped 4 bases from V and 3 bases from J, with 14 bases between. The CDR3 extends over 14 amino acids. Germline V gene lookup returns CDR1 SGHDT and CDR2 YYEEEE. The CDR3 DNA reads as TGTGCCAGCAGCCGCCCGGAAAGGGGCTACGAGCAGTACTTC. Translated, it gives CASSRPERGYEQYF.

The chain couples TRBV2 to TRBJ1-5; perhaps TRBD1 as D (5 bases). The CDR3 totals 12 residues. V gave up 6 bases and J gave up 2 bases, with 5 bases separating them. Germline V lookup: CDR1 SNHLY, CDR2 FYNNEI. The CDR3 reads CASRTGNQPQHF. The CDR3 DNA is TGTGCCAGCAGGACAGGCAATCAGCCCCAGCATTTT.